The 4 T cell receptor beta chains below come from one sample, sequenced in a study of blood T cell repertoires in COVID-19. This table comes from immunoSEQ multiplex PCR, and its TCRdb copy is limited to in-frame clones, with some not included. The table has about 210,000 clones, over 70% seen once. Sequencing used peripheral blood. These receptors came from a man aged 45 to 65 with active or convalescent COVID-19.

The V call is TRBV4-1, the J call TRBJ2-1; the match to TRBD2 covers 7 bases. Germline assignment: CDR1 MGHRA and CDR2 YSYEKL. The V and J ends lost 0 bases and 6 bases, in that order; junction bases with no gene match: 8. This CDR3 is built from 16 residues. As DNA, the CDR3 is TGCGCCAGCAGCCAAGAAGGAGGGAGGGCCTCCAATGAGCAGTTCTTC. Translation gives CASSQEGGRASNEQFF.

The chain couples TRBV10-1 to TRBJ2-5; unclear D gene. Trimming pared 0 bases from V and 2 bases from J, leaving 10 bases between. The CDR3 covers 15 residues. The germline gives CDR1 WNHNN, CDR2 SYGVQD (reference sequence). CDR3 bases: TGCGCCAGCAGTGAGTCGCTCGGCGGTCAAGAGACCCAGTACTTC. The encoded protein is CASSESLGGQETQYF.

V gene TRBV14 combines with J gene TRBJ2-5, with D possibly matching TRBD1 (6 bases). Per the germline V gene, CDR1 is SGHDN and CDR2 is FVKESK. Trimming pared 4 bases from V and 10 bases from J, leaving 22 bases between. This CDR3 is 15 amino acids long. Here the CDR3 DNA reads TGTGCCAGCAGCCCACACTGGGGGCCGTTGGGGGTCCAGTACTTC. It specifies CASSPHWGPLGVQYF.

CDR3 DNA sequence: TGTGCCTGGAGCCCAGGTAGCAATCAGCCCCAGCATTTT. It translates to CAWSPGSNQPQHF. This chain connects TRBV30 to TRBJ1-5; no definite D call. The germline V gene encodes CDR1 GTSNPN and CDR2 SVGIG (reference sequence). V was cut by 3 bases and J by 0 bases, with 6 bases left in between. The CDR3 loop spans 13 amino acids.